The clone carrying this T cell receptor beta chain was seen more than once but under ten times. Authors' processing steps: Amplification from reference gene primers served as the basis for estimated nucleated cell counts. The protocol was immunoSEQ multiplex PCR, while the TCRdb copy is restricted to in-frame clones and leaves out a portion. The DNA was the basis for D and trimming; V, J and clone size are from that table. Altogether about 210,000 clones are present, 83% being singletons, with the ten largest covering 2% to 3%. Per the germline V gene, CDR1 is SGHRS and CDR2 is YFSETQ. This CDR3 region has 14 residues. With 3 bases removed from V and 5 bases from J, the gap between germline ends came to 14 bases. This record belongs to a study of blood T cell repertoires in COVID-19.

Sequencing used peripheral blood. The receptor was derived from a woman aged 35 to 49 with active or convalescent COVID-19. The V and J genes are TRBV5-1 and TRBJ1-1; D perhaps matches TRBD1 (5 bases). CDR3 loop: CASSSGTQGTEAFF. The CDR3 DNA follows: TGCGCCAGCAGCTCCGGGACTCAAGGGACTGAAGCTTTCTTT.